This T cell receptor (beta chain) was recorded in a study of shared clonotypes between healthy human individuals. Findings of the study overall: Naive subsets typically showed greater estimated richness than memory subsets. Rarefaction analysis demonstrated incomplete sorted-subset sequencing notwithstanding large depth.

The CDR3 has 15 amino acids. After removal of 5 bases from V and 1 base from J, the junction contained 2 bases not matched to a gene. Germline CDR1 is SSHAT and CDR2 is FNYEAQ (reference sequence). Regarding this clone: The antigen remains unidentified.

An even split of each subset's genomic DNA across several immunoSEQ plates was performed. Data came from immunoSEQ multiplex PCR; TCRdb stores just in-frame clones and leaves some out. The sample comprises about 1.4 million clones, roughly 96% of which are singletons, and approximately 1.2% rests with the top ten. Material for sequencing was naive CD4+ T cells sorted from blood. Subset reported: CD45RA+ positively selected. This chain uses TRBV7-7 with TRBJ2-7; TRBD2 matches 13 bases. The sequence was obtained from a man younger than 45 in good health. The CDR3 here is CASSPTSGRSYEQYF. The CDR3 bases are TGTGCCAGCAGCCCGACTAGCGGGAGGTCCTACGAGCAGTACTTC.